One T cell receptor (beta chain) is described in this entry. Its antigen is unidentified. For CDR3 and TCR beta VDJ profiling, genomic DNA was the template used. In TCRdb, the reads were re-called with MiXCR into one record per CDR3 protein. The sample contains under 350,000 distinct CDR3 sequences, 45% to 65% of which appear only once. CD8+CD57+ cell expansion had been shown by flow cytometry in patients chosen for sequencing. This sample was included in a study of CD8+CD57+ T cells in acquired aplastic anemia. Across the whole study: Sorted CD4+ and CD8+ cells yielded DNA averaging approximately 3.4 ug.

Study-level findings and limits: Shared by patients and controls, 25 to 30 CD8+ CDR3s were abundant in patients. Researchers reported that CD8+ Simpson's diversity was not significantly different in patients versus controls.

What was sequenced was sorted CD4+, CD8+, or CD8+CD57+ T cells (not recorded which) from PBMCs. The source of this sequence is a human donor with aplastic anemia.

As DNA, the CDR3 is TGTGCCAGCAGTGAGAGACAGGGGGCACGGGAGACCCAGTACTTC. Translated, it gives CASSERQGARETQYF. The chain combines TRBV15 with TRBJ2-5, with TRBD1 matching over 10 bases. CDR1 LNHNV and CDR2 YYDKDF come from the germline V gene (reference sequence). Losses at the gene ends were 10 bases for V and 5 bases for J; bases not matched to a gene: 13. The CDR3 extends over 15 amino acids. Using reference TRBV15 and TRBJ2-5 for the parts outside the CDR3, the full variable domain is DAMVIQNPRYQVTQFGKPVTLSCSQTLNHNVMYWYQQKSSQAPKLLFHYYDKDFNNEADTPDNFQSRRPNTSFCFLDIRSPGLGDTAMYLCASSERQGARETQYFGPGTRLLVL.